This paragraph reports one T cell receptor beta chain. The data belong to a study of blood T cell repertoires in COVID-19. Whole-study context: From the United States, Italy and Spain came samples of acute and convalescent COVID-19. Nucleic acid was either cDNA or gDNA, and it came from T cells, B-cell-depleted T cells, or PBMCs.

Authors' data handling: It was from reference gene primer amplification that nucleated cell counts were estimated. Only in-frame clones appear in the TCRdb table, and some are missing; sequencing was by immunoSEQ multiplex PCR. V and J calls and clone size are as listed in that table; D and trimming were resolved from the DNA. The profile shows about 120,000 clones, approximately 74% of them singletons. Unmatched junction bases numbered 13, after V lost 6 bases and J lost 6 bases. Germline loops: CDR1 SQVTM, CDR2 ANQGSEA. The CDR3 consists of 15 residues. The sample comprised peripheral blood. V is TRBV29-1 and J is TRBJ1-2, with 10 nucleotides matching TRBD1. The source of this sequence is a man aged 55 to 69 with acute or convalescent COVID-19. The DNA for the CDR3 is TGCAGCGTGCCGTCCGGGACAGGGGCGTACAATGGCTACACCTTC. Translation: CSVPSGTGAYNGYTF.